A single sample gave rise to the 9 T cell receptor beta chains below, sequenced in a study of response to subunit inactivated influenza vaccine. One entry per CDR3 protein, called by TCRdb with MiXCR from the RT-PCR reads. The sample has under 200,000 distinct CDR3 sequences, about 12% seen once. These data also formed part of another study, on T cells expressing NK-cell markers. That study adds: What made the TCR beta cDNA was 5'RACE template switching with UMIs.

The starting material was CD8+ T cells sorted from PBMCs, obtained roughly 12 days after vaccination. These receptors were obtained from a man aged 45-65 years who received an inactivated influenza vaccine.

In regard to this clonotype: Mismatch with germline at one junction end may stem from a read error. The chain links TRBV20-1 to TRBJ1-1; D not certain. This CDR3 region has 11 residues. The germline V gene has CDR1 DFQATT and CDR2 SNEGSKA (reference sequence). This CDR3 is CSAPPAVDLRF. The CDR3 DNA reads TGCAGTGCTCCCCCGGCTGTAGACTTAAGGTTT.

This clonotype was recorded at least ten times. V gene TRBV7-9 combines with J gene TRBJ2-7; maybe TRBD2 (6 bases). Looked up from germline, CDR1 is SEHNR and CDR2 is FQNEAQ (reference sequence). Trimming removed 6 bases at V and 2 bases at J, with 14 bases between. The CDR3 loop spans 14 amino acids. The CDR3 nucleotides are TGTGCCAGCAGTTCTGCGGGGATGCCCTACGAGCAGTACTTC. The encoded protein is CASSSAGMPYEQYF.

This clonotype was seen a few times. The rearrangement uses TRBV5-6 and TRBJ2-7, with a weak D call TRBD1 (6 bases). The V end lost 1 base, the J end lost 3 bases, and 11 bases lay between the germline ends. CDR3 length: 14 residues. Germline V gene sequence: CDR1 SGHDT, CDR2 YYEEEE. Here the CDR3 DNA reads TGTGCCAGCAGCTTGACAGGACAGCTCTACGAGCAGTACTTC. It specifies CASSLTGQLYEQYF.

This chain links TRBV6-2 or TRBV6-3 with TRBJ2-7, with a possible D match to TRBD2 (5 bases). V gave up 7 bases and J gave up 6 bases, with 16 bases separating them. Germline lookup yields CDR1 MNHEY and CDR2 SVGEGT. The CDR3 is 13 residues long. CDR3 region: CASNPGSGVEQYF. In DNA form, the CDR3 reads TGTGCCAGCAACCCTGGGAGTGGGGTCGAGCAGTACTTC.

The gene calls are TRBV6-5 and TRBJ2-1, with D perhaps matching TRBD2 (5 bases). CDR3 length equals 14 residues. Trimming removed 1 base from V and 8 bases from J, with 12 bases in between. Germline loops: CDR1 MNHEY, CDR2 SVGAGI. CDR3 residues: CASSYYRDADEQFF. CDR3 in DNA: TGTGCCAGCAGTTACTATCGGGATGCGGATGAGCAGTTCTTC.

This clonotype was seen more than once but under ten times. The DNA for the CDR3 is TGCAGCGTTGAATTGGTCCGACAGGGGCAATCCTACAATGAGCAGTTCTTC. Translation: CSVELVRQGQSYNEQFF. The rearrangement uses TRBV29-1 and TRBJ2-1; 8 bases map to TRBD1. CDR3 size: 17 residues. Germline loops: CDR1 SQVTM, CDR2 ANQGSEA. V lost 2 bases and J lost 1; bases outside the gene matches: 10.

CDR3 loop: CASSQDNPGSRYEQYF. In DNA, the CDR3 is TGCGCCAGCAGCCAAGATAATCCGGGCAGTAGATACGAGCAGTACTTC. The rearrangement links TRBV4-1 to TRBJ2-7; D not resolved. The V end was cut by 0 bases, the J end by 4 bases, with 16 bases between. The CDR3 totals 16 residues. Per the germline V gene, CDR1 is MGHRA and CDR2 is YSYEKL.

This chain uses TRBV27 with TRBJ1-1; unclear D gene. Germline loops: CDR1 MNHEY, CDR2 SMNVEV (reference sequence). There are 15 residues in the CDR3. The V end lost 1 base, the J end lost 1 base, and 10 bases lay between the germline ends. The CDR3 loop reads CASSLYRVGNTEAFF. CDR3 in DNA: TGTGCCAGCAGTTTATATAGGGTGGGGAACACTGAAGCTTTCTTT.

This clonotype has a count of ten or more. The chain uses TRBV3-1 and TRBJ2-4; weak D call: TRBD1 (6 bases). Germline V gene sequence: CDR1 LGHDT, CDR2 YNNKEL (reference sequence). V lost 0 bases to trimming and J lost 1 base, with 13 bases between them. This CDR3 has 17 amino acids. The CDR3 loop reads CASSQDFGGHAKNIQYF. The DNA for the CDR3 is TGTGCCAGCAGCCAAGATTTTGGGGGACATGCCAAAAACATTCAGTACTTC.